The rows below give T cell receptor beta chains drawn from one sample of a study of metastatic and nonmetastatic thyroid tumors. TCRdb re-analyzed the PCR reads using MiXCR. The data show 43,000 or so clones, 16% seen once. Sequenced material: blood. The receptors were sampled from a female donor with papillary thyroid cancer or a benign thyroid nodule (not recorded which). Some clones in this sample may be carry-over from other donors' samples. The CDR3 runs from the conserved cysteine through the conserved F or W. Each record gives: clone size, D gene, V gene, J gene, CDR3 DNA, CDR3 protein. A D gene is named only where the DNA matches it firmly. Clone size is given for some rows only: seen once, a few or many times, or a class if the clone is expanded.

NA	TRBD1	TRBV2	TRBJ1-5	TGTGCCAGCGGTGAACAGGGGGGCAATCAGCCCCAGCATTTT	CASGEQGGNQPQHF
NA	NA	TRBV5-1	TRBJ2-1	TGCGCCAGCAGCTCATCCCCCACACAGGGAAGCAATGAGCAGTTCTTC	CASSSSPTQGSNEQFF
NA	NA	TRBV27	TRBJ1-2	TGTGCCAGCAGTCGCTTAAACATCGGTGGCTACACCTTC	CASSRLNIGGYTF
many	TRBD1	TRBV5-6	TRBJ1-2	TGTGCCAGCAGCTCGGACAGGGGGAACTATGGCTACACCTTC	CASSSDRGNYGYTF
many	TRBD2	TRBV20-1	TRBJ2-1	TGCAGTGCCACATCGACTAGCGTACGAAACAATGAGCAGTTCTTC	CSATSTSVRNNEQFF
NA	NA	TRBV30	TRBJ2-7	TGTGCCTGGAGTGTCTACAGGGAGAGCTCCTACGAGCAGTACTTC	CAWSVYRESSYEQYF
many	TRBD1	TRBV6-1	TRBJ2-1	TGTGCCAGCAGTCAACAGGGGGCGGCATATGAGCAGTTCTTC	CASSQQGAAYEQFF
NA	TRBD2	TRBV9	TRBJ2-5	TGTGCCAGCAGCGCCGGGAGGACTAGCCCCGAGGGGACCCAGTACTTC	CASSAGRTSPEGTQYF
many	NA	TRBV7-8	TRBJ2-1	TGTGCCAGCAGCGGCTACAATGAGCAGTTCTTC	CASSGYNEQFF
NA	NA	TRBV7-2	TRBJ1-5	TGTGCCAGTAGCTGGCAGGGAAGCGGCAATCAGCCCCAGCATTTT	CASSWQGSGNQPQHF
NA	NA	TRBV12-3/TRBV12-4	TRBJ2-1	TGTGCCAGCAGTTTTAATTATGGAGGGAACCAGTTCTTC	CASSFNYGGNQFF
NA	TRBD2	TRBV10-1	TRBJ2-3	TGCGCCAGCAGTGAGGGGGCTAGCGGGAGGTCATATACGCAGTATTTT	CASSEGASGRSYTQYF
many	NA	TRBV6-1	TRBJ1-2	TGTGCCAGCAGTTCCCAAGCTCGGTGGGGCTACACCTTC	CASSSQARWGYTF
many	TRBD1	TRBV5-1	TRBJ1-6	TGCGCCAGCAGCTTGTTGACAGGGAATACGAATTCACCCCTCCACTTT	CASSLLTGNTNSPLHF
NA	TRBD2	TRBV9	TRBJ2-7	TGTGCCAGCAGCGTAGGGACTAGCGGAATCTACGAGCAGTACTTC	CASSVGTSGIYEQYF
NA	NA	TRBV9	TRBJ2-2	TGTGCCAGCAGCGTACAGGTTCAGACCGGGGAGCTGTTTTTT	CASSVQVQTGELFF
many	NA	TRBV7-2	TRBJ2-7	TGTGCCAGCAGCCCCGCCCGATACCCCTCCTACGAGCAGTACTTC	CASSPARYPSYEQYF
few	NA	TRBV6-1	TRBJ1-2	TGTGCCAGCAGGAGCAGGGGTTTGAATGGCTACACCTTC	CASRSRGLNGYTF
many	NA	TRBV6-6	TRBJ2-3	TGTGCCAGCAGTTACTCGGGGGGAGTACCAGATACGCAGTATTTT	CASSYSGGVPDTQYF
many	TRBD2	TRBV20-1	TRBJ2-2	TGCAGTGCTAGAGATCCGGGACTAGTGATGAACACCGGGGAGCTGTTTTTT	CSARDPGLVMNTGELFF
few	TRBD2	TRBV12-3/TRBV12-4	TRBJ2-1	TGTGCCAGCAGTTTAGAAGTTGGGACTAGCGGGACAGATGAGCAGTTCTTC	CASSLEVGTSGTDEQFF
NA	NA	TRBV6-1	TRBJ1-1	TGTGCCAGCAGCACCCGGGATAGGGCCTTCTCGAACACTGAGGCTTTCTTT	CASSTRDRAFSNTEAFF
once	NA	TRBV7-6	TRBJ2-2	TGTGCCAGCAGCCCATCTATGACCGGGGAGCTGTTTTTT	CASSPSMTGELFF
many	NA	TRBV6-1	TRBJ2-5	TGTGCCAGCAGTGAAGGGACTGACCAAGAGACCCAGTACTTC	CASSEGTDQETQYF
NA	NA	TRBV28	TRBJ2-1	TGTGCCAGCAGTTTCGGGGAGTCGGTGCAGTTCTTC	CASSFGESVQFF
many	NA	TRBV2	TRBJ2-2	TGTGCCAGCAGTGAAGGCGGGGGCCGGGGGAACACCGGGGAGCTGTTTTTT	CASSEGGGRGNTGELFF
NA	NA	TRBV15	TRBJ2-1	TGTGCCACCAGCAGAGAGAGGGGTGGTTGGTCCTACAATGAGCAGTTCTTC	CATSRERGGWSYNEQFF
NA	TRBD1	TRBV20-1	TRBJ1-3	TGCAGTGCTAGAGAGGGGGGGCGGACAGGGTGGTCTGGAAACACCATTTATTTT	CSAREGGRTGWSGNTIYF
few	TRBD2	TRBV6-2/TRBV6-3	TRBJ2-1	TGTGCCAGCAGCGACAACCTAGCGGCCCTTAACAATGAGCAGTTCTTC	CASSDNLAALNNEQFF
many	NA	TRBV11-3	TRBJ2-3	TGTGCCAGCAGCCTCGTTAGCGCCACAGATACGCAGTATTTT	CASSLVSATDTQYF
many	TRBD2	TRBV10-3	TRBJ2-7	TGTGCCATCAAGAGTAGCGGGTTCCCGGTTCACGAGCAGTACTTC	CAIKSSGFPVHEQYF
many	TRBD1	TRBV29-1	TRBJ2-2	TGCAGCGTTGAGGGACAGGGAAGCACCGGGGAGCTGTTTTTT	CSVEGQGSTGELFF
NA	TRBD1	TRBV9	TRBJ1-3	TGTGCCAGCAGCCCGGAGGCGGGACAGGTTAGCGGCACCATATATTTT	CASSPEAGQVSGTIYF
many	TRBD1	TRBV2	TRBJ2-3	TGTGCCAGCAGTAACGACCCGGACAGGGGCCCCACAGATACGCAGTATTTT	CASSNDPDRGPTDTQYF
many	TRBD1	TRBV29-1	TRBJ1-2	TGCAGCGTGCCCTCGGGACAGGGGCACTATGGCTACACCTTC	CSVPSGQGHYGYTF
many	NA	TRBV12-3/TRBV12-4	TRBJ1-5	TGTGCCAGCAGTACAGGTGGTCAGCCCCAGCATTTT	CASSTGGQPQHF
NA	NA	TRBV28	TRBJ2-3	TGTGCCAGCATCCGACCCGAGGGAATCACAGATACGCAGTATTTT	CASIRPEGITDTQYF
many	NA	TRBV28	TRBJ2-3	TGTGCCAGCAGTTTCATGGGGCCCCCCGCGAATACGCAGTATTTT	CASSFMGPPANTQYF
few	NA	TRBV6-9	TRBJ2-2	TGTGCCAGCACACAGGACATTAACACCGGGGAGCTGTTTTTT	CASTQDINTGELFF
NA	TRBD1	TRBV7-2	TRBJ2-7	TGTGCCAGCAGCTCAGCGTCACGACAGGGGGCTTACGAGCAGTACTTC	CASSSASRQGAYEQYF
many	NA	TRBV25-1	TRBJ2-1	TGTGCCAGCAGTGAATACAAGGGTGTCCACAATGAGCAGTTCTTC	CASSEYKGVHNEQFF
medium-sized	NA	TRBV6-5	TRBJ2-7	TGTGCCAGCAGTTACTTTTTCGGGGCTAGGATGTACGAGCAGTACTTC	CASSYFFGARMYEQYF
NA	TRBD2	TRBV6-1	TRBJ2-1	TGTGCCAGCAGTCGACCTAGCGGGAGGAAGTATGAGAAGTTCTTC	CASSRPSGRKYEKFF
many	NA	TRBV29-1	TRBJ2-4	TGCAGCGTTGCTGGCAGGTTAAACATTCAGTACTTC	CSVAGRLNIQYF
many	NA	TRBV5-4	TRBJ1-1	TGTGCCAGCAGCTTGGCTAGAGGGAACACTGAAGCTTTCTTT	CASSLARGNTEAFF
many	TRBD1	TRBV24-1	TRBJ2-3	TGTGCCACCAGTGATTTACCGGGACAGAACGAAGATACGCAGTATTTT	CATSDLPGQNEDTQYF
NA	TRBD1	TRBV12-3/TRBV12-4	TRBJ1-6	TGTGCCAGCAGTCAAAAAGCAGGGGGCGACTTTCCCCTCCACTTT	CASSQKAGGDFPLHF
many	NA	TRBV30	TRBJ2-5	TGTGCCTGGAGTGTACGAGAGACCCAGTACTTC	CAWSVRETQYF
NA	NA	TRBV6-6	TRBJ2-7	TGTGCCAGCAGTTACTTCCTAACGCCTCTTTACGAGCAGTACTTC	CASSYFLTPLYEQYF
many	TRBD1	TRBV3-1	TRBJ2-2	TGTGCCAGCAGCCCCGACAGGGCGAGTGCGGTAAACACCGGGGAGCTGTTTTTT	CASSPDRASAVNTGELFF
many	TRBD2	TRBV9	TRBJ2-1	TGTGCCAGCAGGGCGGGACTAGCGGGACGAGGCTACAATGAGCAGTTCTTC	CASRAGLAGRGYNEQFF
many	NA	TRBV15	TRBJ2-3	TGTGCCACCAGCAGCAAGCAGAACACAGATACGCAGTATTTT	CATSSKQNTDTQYF
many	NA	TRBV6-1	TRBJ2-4	TGTGCCAGCAGTTTGGGGTTTAAGGACATTCAGTACTTC	CASSLGFKDIQYF